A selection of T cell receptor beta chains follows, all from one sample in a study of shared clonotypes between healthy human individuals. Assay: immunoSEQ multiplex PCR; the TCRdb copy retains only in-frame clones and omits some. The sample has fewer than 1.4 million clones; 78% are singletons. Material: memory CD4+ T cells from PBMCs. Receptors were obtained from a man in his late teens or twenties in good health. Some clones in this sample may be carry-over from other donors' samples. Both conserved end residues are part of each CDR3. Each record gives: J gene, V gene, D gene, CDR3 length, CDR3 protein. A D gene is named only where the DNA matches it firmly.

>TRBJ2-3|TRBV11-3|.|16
CASSPNVGDSTDTQYF
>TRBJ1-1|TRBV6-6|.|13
CASSYTESTEAFF
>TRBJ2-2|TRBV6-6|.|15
CASTTSAANTGELFF
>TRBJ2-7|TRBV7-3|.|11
CASSLRGEQYF
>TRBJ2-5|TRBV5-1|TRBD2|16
CASSWGPSGSTETQYF
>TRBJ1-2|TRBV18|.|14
CASSPPETRDGYTF
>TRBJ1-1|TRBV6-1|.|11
CASSELVEAFF
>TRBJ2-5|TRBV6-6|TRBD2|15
CASRGREANQETQYF
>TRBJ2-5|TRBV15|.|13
CATSSDRTSAQYF
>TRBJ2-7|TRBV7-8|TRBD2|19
CASSPVGGLAGGLSYEQYF
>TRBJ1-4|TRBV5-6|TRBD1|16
CASSLGAGGASEKLFF
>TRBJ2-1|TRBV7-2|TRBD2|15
CASSFGTRGYNEQFF
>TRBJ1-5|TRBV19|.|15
CASAIEGVSNQPQHF
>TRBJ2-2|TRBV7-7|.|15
CASSMQSQGSGELFF
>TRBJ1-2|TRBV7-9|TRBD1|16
CASSLGTGVSRDGYTF
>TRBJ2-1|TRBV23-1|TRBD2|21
CASSPLGLNGLGLADVNEQFF
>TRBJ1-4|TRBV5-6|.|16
CASSLAWTTTNEKLFF